The 2 T cell receptor beta chains in this list originate from one sample, sequenced in a study of cytomegalovirus exposure and HLA in healthy donors. Measured with immunoSEQ multiplex PCR; TCRdb has only the in-frame clones, and not every one. The table includes a few hundred thousand clones, approximately 91% detected once. The sample taken for sequencing was PBMCs. All receptors come from a man between 25 and 39 years old in good health and CMV-seronegative.

This rearrangement joins TRBV11-2 to TRBJ2-7; TRBD2 agrees at 9 bases. The CDR3 is 17 residues long. Germline values: CDR1 SGHAT, CDR2 FQNNGV. The V gene end was trimmed by 1 base and the J gene end by 3 bases; junction bases not matched to a gene: 10. The CDR3 DNA is TGTGCCAGCAGCTTAGTAGGTCGAAGCGGGGGGTTCTACGAGCAGTACTTC. Its translation is CASSLVGRSGGFYEQYF.

The gene calls are TRBV6-1 and TRBJ2-7; TRBD1 agrees at 10 bases. The CDR3 contains 14 residues. The germline CDR1 and CDR2 sequences are MNHNS and SASEGT. The V segment lost 1 base and the J segment 6 bases; nucleotides outside the gene matches: 3. The CDR3 sequence: CASSEDRDRGEQYF. CDR3 nucleotide sequence: TGTGCCAGCAGTGAAGATAGGGACAGGGGCGAGCAGTACTTC.